The 9 T cell receptor beta chains below were found in one sample sequenced in a study of T-cell reconstitution after alpha-beta-depleted transplantation in children. Unique molecular identifiers were used to barcode this TCRbeta library. TCRdb called the PCR reads again in MiXCR, with one record for every CDR3 protein. The sample yields roughly 300,000 distinct CDR3 sequences, approximately 10% seen once. The sample here was peripheral blood, taken 180 days after TCRalphabeta/CD19-depleted stem cell transplant. The origin of the receptors is a male patient between 2 and 10 years old who had a stem cell transplant for chronic granulomatous disease, so the T cells may come from the graft donor.

A few counts support this clonotype. The chain links TRBV6-2 or TRBV6-3 to TRBJ2-1, with TRBD1 matching 8 bases. CDR1 and CDR2 (germline): MNHEY, SVGEGT. The V gene end was trimmed by 8 bases and the J gene end by 4 bases; junction bases not matched to a gene: 13. This CDR3 comprises 16 residues. CDR3 in amino acids: CASSRGRTGVYNEQFF. CDR3 DNA: TGTGCCAGCTCCAGGGGGCGGACTGGAGTTTACAATGAGCAGTTCTTC.

Comments on this clonotype: This may stem from a read error, because a much larger clone lies one nucleotide away. This sequence joins TRBV3-1 and TRBJ1-1; 7 positions match TRBD1. The J segment lost 4 bases and the V segment lost 6 bases, leaving 11 bases of the junction unmatched. Germline V gene sequence: CDR1 LGHDT, CDR2 YNNKEL (reference sequence). This CDR3 has 15 amino acids. The CDR3 region has the DNA TGTGCCAGCAGATACTGGGACAGATCGAGCACTGAAGCTTTCTTT. Its translation is CASRYWDRSSTEAFF. The whole variable domain, filled in from reference TRBV3-1 and TRBJ1-1, reads DTAVSQTPKYLVTQMGNDKSIKCEQNLGHDTMYWYKQDSKKFLKIMFSYNNKELIINETVPNRFSPKSPDKAHLNLHINSLELGDSAVYFCASRYWDRSSTEAFFGQGTRLTVV.

This clonotype was counted at least ten times. V usage is TRBV20-1 and J usage is TRBJ2-5, with D unresolved. CDR3 length: 12 residues. Trimming took off 6 bases at V and 2 bases at J, with 10 bases between the two ends. The germline V gene has CDR1 DFQATT and CDR2 SNEGSKA (reference sequence). CDR3 bases: TGCAGTGCCAAGTCTGGTCAAGAGACCCAGTACTTC. Translated, it gives CSAKSGQETQYF.

This clonotype was seen repeatedly, ten times or more. The chain recombines TRBV20-1 with TRBJ2-3, with 11 bases lining up with TRBD1. The CDR3 consists of 14 residues. V lost 6 bases and J lost 7; bases outside the gene matches: 9. Germline V lookup: CDR1 DFQATT, CDR2 SNEGSKA (reference sequence). For the CDR3, the DNA is TGCAGTGCGGACAGGGGGCGTAATACATATACGCAGTATTTT. Residues: CSADRGRNTYTQYF.

With regard to this clonotype: At one boundary the junction diverges from the germline segment, which might be a read error. This chain uses TRBV3-1 with TRBJ2-1, with TRBD2 matching 8 bases. This CDR3 contains 15 residues. Germline V CDR1 and CDR2: LGHDT, YNNKEL (reference sequence). The CDR3 DNA reads TGTGCCACCAGCCTTCTAGCGGGCTCCTACAATGAGCAGTTCTTC. Protein sequence: CATSLLAGSYNEQFF.

This clonotype showed up many times. One junction end does not reproduce the germline sequence, and a read error may be involved. The J gene is TRBJ2-5, the V gene TRBV5-6; D is ambiguous. The CDR3 spans 12 residues. Germline V gene data show CDR1 as SGHDT and CDR2 as YYEEEE. As DNA, the CDR3 is TGTGCCAGCAGCTTGCTAGTGTCCCCTCAGGACTTC. Translated, it gives CASSLLVSPQDF.

Of note for this clonotype: A much larger clone differs by one base, so this may be a read error. The gene calls are TRBV20-1 and TRBJ2-7; a possible D gene is TRBD1 (5 bases). The CDR3 is 16 residues long. Germline V lookup: CDR1 DFQATT, CDR2 SNEGSKA (reference sequence). CDR3 amino acids: CCASGITGPISYEQYF. CDR3 DNA sequence: TGCTGTGCTAGTGGGATTACAGGCCCTATTTCCTACGAGCAGTACTTC.

This clonotype was seen many times. The chain recombines TRBV30 with TRBJ2-1, with D maybe TRBD2 (6 bases). Germline V lookup: CDR1 GTSNPN, CDR2 SVGIG (reference sequence). CDR3 size: 15 residues. The CDR3, as DNA: TGTGCGCTGGGTACGGGAGCCTCCTCCTACAATGAGCAGTTCTTC. This encodes CALGTGASSYNEQFF.

Ten or more counts support this clonotype. V usage is TRBV25-1 and J usage is TRBJ2-1; maybe TRBD2 (5 bases). Germline V CDR1 and CDR2: MGHDK, SYGVNS. This CDR3 has 16 residues. V was cut by 4 bases and J by 8 bases, with 21 bases left in between. The CDR3 DNA sequence: TGTGCCAGCAGTGCCAGATACCTAATCGGAGGACATGAGCAGTTCTTC. Translating gives CASSARYLIGGHEQFF.